This T cell receptor beta chain was sequenced for a study of cytomegalovirus exposure and HLA in healthy donors. The overall study: Out of roughly 170 million T cells, an earlier analysis found some 110 million unique TCR beta sequences in total. Overall study findings and caveats: An analysis that came later showed most CMV-associated TCR beta chains appearing HLA-restricted. The study dropped some indistinguishable V segments, TRBV6-2 and TRBV6-3 among them.

In the case of this clone: What it recognizes is unknown.

V lost 2 bases, J lost 9 bases, and 6 bases stayed unmatched. The length of the CDR3 is 15 residues. Germline CDR1 MNHNS, CDR2 SASEGT. The PCR ran on 60 Vbeta and 13 Jbeta primers. The data were produced by immunoSEQ multiplex PCR, yet TCRdb's version contains in-frame clones alone and is incomplete. The sample comprises fewer than 250,000 clones, roughly four fifths of which are singletons, and roughly 10% rests with the top ten. The rearrangement joins TRBV6-1 to TRBJ2-1; 11 nucleotides agree with TRBD2. The sample consisted of PBMCs. The source is a woman aged 45 to 65 in good health and CMV-seropositive. This chain's CDR3 is CASSELSGGASEQFF. The DNA for the CDR3 is TGTGCCAGCAGTGAACTTAGCGGGGGGGCCAGTGAGCAGTTCTTC.